Here is one T cell receptor (beta chain) with its context. The sample is drawn from a study of blood T cell repertoires in COVID-19. Study-wide background: COVID-19 samples, acute and convalescent, were from the United States, Italy and Spain. T cells, B-cell-depleted T cells, or PBMCs supplied cDNA or gDNA.

CDR1 and CDR2 (germline): KGHSH, LQKENI. The CDR3 has 19 residues. The trim removed 6 bases at V and 0 bases at J, leaving 18 bases unmatched. In the original processing: Cell counts per sample came from amplifying reference gene primers. Libraries were prepared by immunoSEQ multiplex PCR; TCRdb keeps only in-frame clonotypes and omits some of them. V, J and clone size were drawn from that table, and D and trimming were deduced from the DNA. The table records about 140,000 clones, 80% to 90% of them present only once. The chain has TRBV18 and TRBJ2-7, with 9 bases lining up with TRBD1. Sequenced material: peripheral blood. The clonotype comes from an older woman with acute or convalescent COVID-19. This CDR3 is CASSRTPGTGMMGSYEQYF. The CDR3 DNA reads as TGTGCCAGCTCCCGCACTCCCGGGACAGGGATGATGGGCTCCTACGAGCAGTACTTC.